A selection of T cell receptor beta chains follows, all from one sample in a study of post-analysis software for immune sequencing data. TCRdb re-analysed the PCR reads in MiXCR, keeping a single row per CDR3 protein. The data show roughly 800,000 distinct CDR3 sequences, with roughly 27% seen just once and approximately 0.55% held by the top ten. The sample consisted of blood. These receptors all stem from a girl between 5 and 17 years old with multiple sclerosis. Both conserved end residues are part of each CDR3. Each record gives: D gene, V gene, J gene, clone size, CDR3 protein, CDR3 DNA. The D gene is left open where the match is weak. The listing skips clone size in some rows; elsewhere it reads once, few, many or a size class.

-	TRBV7-2	TRBJ1-5	few	CASSRAPGPLQPQHF	TGTGCCAGCAGCAGGGCCCCGGGGCCACTACAGCCCCAGCATTTT
-	TRBV7-2	TRBJ2-3	few	CASGPRSLGTQYF	TGTGCCAGCGGCCCCCGCTCCCTGGGTACGCAGTATTTT
TRBD2	TRBV20-1	TRBJ2-3	-	CSAIGGTSGSSGTDTQYF	TGCAGTGCTATTGGCGGCACTAGCGGGAGTTCTGGCACAGATACGCAGTATTTT
-	TRBV7-9	TRBJ1-2	-	CASSPGQGRMSYGYTF	TGTGCCAGCAGCCCTGGGCAGGGGCGGATGAGCTATGGCTACACCTTC
TRBD2	TRBV9	TRBJ2-1	-	CASQRGLLAGTSINEQFF	TGTGCCAGCCAAAGAGGACTGCTAGCGGGGACCTCTATCAATGAGCAGTTCTTC
-	TRBV20-1	TRBJ2-3	few	CSARRGGSAQYF	TGCAGTGCTAGACGAGGGGGGTCGGCGCAGTATTTT
TRBD2	TRBV5-1	TRBJ2-7	few	CASSSLRTSGRRYF	TGCGCCAGCAGCTCCCTGAGGACTAGCGGGAGGCGGTACTTC
TRBD2	TRBV29-1	TRBJ2-1	many	CSVNTPGLAGSHNEQFF	TGCAGCGTTAATACCCCGGGACTAGCGGGGTCCCACAATGAGCAGTTCTTC
TRBD1	TRBV20-1	TRBJ1-2	-	CKAGGGYGYTF	TGCAAGGCAGGGGGCGGCTATGGCTACACCTTC
-	TRBV12-3/TRBV12-4	TRBJ2-1	-	CASNSWGQTYNEQFF	TGTGCCAGCAATTCTTGGGGCCAGACCTACAATGAGCAGTTCTTC
-	TRBV7-9	TRBJ2-7	many	CASSRGDYEQYF	TGTGCCAGCAGCAGGGGGGACTACGAGCAGTACTTC
TRBD1	TRBV12-3/TRBV12-4	TRBJ1-2	-	CASSFLIGRDDRDHGYTF	TGTGCCAGCAGTTTTTTAATCGGAAGGGATGACAGGGACCATGGCTACACCTTC